This T cell receptor beta chain was captured by sequencing in a study of post-analysis software for immune sequencing data. Unique molecular identifiers were built into the TCR beta cDNA libraries. MiXCR, applied by TCRdb to the PCR reads, yields one record per CDR3 protein. The data show 350,000 to 450,000 distinct CDR3 sequences, with roughly 30% seen just once and roughly an eighth held by the top ten. The material sequenced was blood. This receptor was taken from a girl aged 10 to 17 with multiple sclerosis.

The CDR3 DNA follows: TGCAGTGCTAGAGTTGGATCCTGGGACGTGCTCACAGATACGCAGTATTTT. This codes for CSARVGSWDVLTDTQYF. The V and J genes are TRBV20-1 and TRBJ2-3; D is tentatively TRBD1 or TRBD2 (5 bases each). The CDR3 runs to 17 residues. The V gene's germline CDR1 is DFQATT and CDR2 SNEGSKA (reference sequence). Trimming shortened V by 1 base and J by 2 bases, and 19 bases separated the two germline ends.